The 21 T cell receptor beta chains given below trace back to one sample, sequenced in a study of T cell responses to AZD1222 COVID-19 vaccine. This table comes from immunoSEQ multiplex PCR, and its TCRdb copy is limited to in-frame clones, with some not included. The repertoire holds approximately 110,000 clones, approximately 85% seen once, with roughly 4% in the top ten. This sample comprised peripheral blood, obtained 28 days after the second AZD1222 dose. Every receptor here comes from an adult who received the AZD1222 COVID-19 vaccine.

This chain joins TRBV5-4 and TRBJ1-2; TRBD1 is a possible D gene (6 bases). V lost 1 base and J 5 bases, leaving 15 bases between the germline ends. CDR3 length: 15 residues. Germline V gives CDR1 SGHNT, CDR2 YYREEE (reference sequence). CDR3 nucleotides: TGTGCCAGCAGCTTGTTCCCAGGGGATTCTTATGGCTACACCTTC. Its translation is CASSLFPGDSYGYTF.

This clone was seen more than once but under ten times. One end of the junction fails to match germline, which may point to a read error. The CDR3 DNA is TGTGCCAGCACTGAAGACAGCGATAACTATGGCTACACCTTC. Its protein product is CASTEDSDNYGYTF. The gene calls are TRBV2 and TRBJ1-2; the D gene is possibly TRBD1 (5 bases). This CDR3 contains 14 residues. Germline V lookup: CDR1 SNHLY, CDR2 FYNNEI.

The rearrangement uses TRBV6-5 and TRBJ1-5; the D is unclear. This CDR3 is built from 11 residues. Germline assignment: CDR1 MNHEY and CDR2 SVGAGI. V shed 6 bases and J shed 5 bases, with 5 bases lying between them. The CDR3 loop is CASSSYQPQHF. The DNA for the CDR3 is TGTGCCAGCAGCTCCTATCAGCCCCAGCATTTT.

This clone was seen a single time. The chain carries TRBV13 and TRBJ2-7; either TRBD1 or TRBD2 may supply D (5 bases each). CDR3 length: 13 residues. Looked up from germline, CDR1 is PRHDT and CDR2 is FYEKMQ (reference sequence). V lost 5 bases and J 2 bases, leaving 10 bases between the germline ends. The CDR3: CASSPGPTYEQYF. In DNA, the CDR3 is TGTGCCAGCAGCCCGGGGCCCACCTACGAGCAGTACTTC.

The CDR3 sequence: CASSLVDRGAGYTF. CDR3 bases: TGTGCCAGCAGCTTAGTGGACAGGGGAGCTGGCTACACCTTC. This chain joins TRBV11-1 and TRBJ1-2; 9 bases agree with TRBD1. The V gene end was trimmed by 1 base and the J gene end by 7 bases; junction bases not matched to a gene: 4. The length of the CDR3 is 14 residues. Germline assignment: CDR1 SGHAT and CDR2 FQDESV (reference sequence).

This clone was observed a single time. Written as DNA, the CDR3 is TGTGCCAGCAGCGCCCTAGGGGGGCTTGGAGATACGCAGTATTTT. It translates to CASSALGGLGDTQYF. V usage is TRBV7-6 and J usage is TRBJ2-3; D might be TRBD1 or TRBD2, each matching 6 bases. Trimming took off 5 bases at V and 5 bases at J, with 17 bases between the two ends. Germline assignment: CDR1 SGHVS and CDR2 FNYEAQ. The CDR3 has 15 amino acids. The entire variable domain, with the rest obtained from reference TRBV7-6 and TRBJ2-3, is as follows: GAGVSQSPRYKVTKRGQDVALRCDPISGHVSLYWYRQALGQGPEFLTYFNYEAQQDKSGLPNDRFSAERPEGSISTLTIQRTEQRDSAMYRCASSALGGLGDTQYFGPGTRLTVL.

The chain uses TRBV5-1 and TRBJ2-3; the D gene is possibly TRBD2 (6 bases). Germline V gives CDR1 SGHRS, CDR2 YFSETQ. Trimming shortened V by 5 bases and J by 3 bases, and 13 bases separated the two germline ends. The CDR3 covers 14 residues. CDR3 amino acids: CASSTVEGTDTQYF. The CDR3, as DNA: TGCGCCAGCAGTACCGTGGAGGGGACAGATACGCAGTATTTT.

This clone was observed a single time. The chain links TRBV5-1 to TRBJ1-4; no reliable D call. The germline V gene encodes CDR1 SGHRS and CDR2 YFSETQ. Trimming cost V 4 bases and J 0 bases, with 7 bases left between them. The CDR3 is made up of 14 amino acids. The CDR3 sequence is CASSRLATNEKLFF. As DNA, the CDR3 is TGCGCCAGCAGCCGACTAGCAACTAATGAAAAACTGTTTTTT. The variable domain in full, completed from reference TRBV5-1 and TRBJ1-4, reads KAGVTQTPRYLIKTRGQQVTLSCSPISGHRSVSWYQQTPGQGLQFLFEYFSETQRNKGNFPGRFSGRQFSNSRSEMNVSTLELGDSALYLCASSRLATNEKLFFGSGTQLSVL.

The table lists this clone with a count of one. The chain is built from TRBV5-4 and TRBJ2-1; D is perhaps TRBD1 or TRBD2 (6 bases each). Per the germline V gene, CDR1 is SGHNT and CDR2 is YYREEE (reference sequence). This CDR3 contains 17 residues. Deletions cut 0 bases from V and 8 bases from J, with 21 bases between. CDR3 coding DNA: TGTGCCAGCAGCTTGGGCCCGGGAAAGGAGGAGGGGGATGAGCAGTTCTTC. It encodes CASSLGPGKEEGDEQFF.

This chain links TRBV11-3 with TRBJ2-3; 9 bases line up with TRBD2. The germline V gene has CDR1 SGHNT and CDR2 YENEEA. Unmatched junction bases numbered 4, after V lost 5 bases and J lost 4 bases. The CDR3 extends over 14 amino acids. The CDR3 DNA reads TGTGCCAGCAGCGGTTCTAGCGGGGCAGATACGCAGTATTTT. It encodes CASSGSSGADTQYF.

This chain uses TRBV30 with TRBJ1-5, with 7 bases aligning to TRBD1. This CDR3 is built from 13 residues. Germline CDR1 and CDR2: GTSNPN and SVGIG (reference sequence). V was clipped by 8 bases and J by 1 base; unmatched bases: 5. The DNA for the CDR3 is TGTGCCAGTGGACAGGACAGCAATCAGCCCCAGCATTTT. Translation gives CASGQDSNQPQHF. Full variable domain (outside the CDR3, taken from reference TRBV30 and TRBJ1-5): SQTIHQWPATLVQPVGSPLSLECTVEGTSNPNLYWYRQAAGRGLQLLFYSVGIGQISSEVPQNLSASRPQDRQFILSSKKLLLSDSGFYLCASGQDSNQPQHFGDGTRLSIL.

The V call is TRBV15, the J call TRBJ1-1; no clear D gene. In germline, CDR1 is LNHNV, CDR2 YYDKDF (reference sequence). The ends were cut back, 5 bases at V and 2 bases at J, with 15 bases in the middle. The length of the CDR3 is 15 residues. The CDR3 DNA sequence: TGTGCCACCAGCGAGCGAAGGATTGATAACACTGAAGCTTTCTTT. Encoded protein: CATSERRIDNTEAFF.

This chain uses TRBV6-1 with TRBJ1-2, with unresolved D. Germline V lookup: CDR1 MNHNS, CDR2 SASEGT. The V end was cut by 0 bases, the J end by 8 bases, with 10 bases between. There are 13 residues in the CDR3. CDR3 DNA sequence: TGTGCCAGCAGTGAAGCCCAGAAAGGAGGCTACACCTTC. Its protein product is CASSEAQKGGYTF.

The chain joins TRBV7-9 to TRBJ2-5, with 8 bases that match TRBD2. Germline V gene lookup returns CDR1 SEHNR and CDR2 FQNEAQ (reference sequence). The CDR3 has 15 residues. V lost 4 bases to trimming and J lost 1 base; unmatched junction nucleotides: 5. CDR3 DNA sequence: TGTGCCAGCAGCTATAGAAGCGGGGGCCAAGAGACCCAGTACTTC. As protein: CASSYRSGGQETQYF.

The chain has TRBV6-2 or TRBV6-3 and TRBJ1-1; TRBD1 might be the D (5 bases). CDR1 MNHEY and CDR2 SVGEGT come from the germline V gene. V was shortened by 4 bases and J by 3 bases, with 12 bases between the two germline ends. There are 14 residues in the CDR3. The CDR3, as DNA: TGTGCCAGCAGTTTTAGACAGTTTGACACTGAAGCTTTCTTT. Residues: CASSFRQFDTEAFF.

J is TRBJ2-7 and V is TRBV2; D is undetermined. The CDR3 length is 13 residues. Germline loops: CDR1 SNHLY, CDR2 FYNNEI. The V end lost 1 base, the J end lost 4 bases, and 8 bases lay between the germline ends. The DNA of the CDR3 is TGTGCCAGCAGTGAAGACCCATGGTACGAGCAGTACTTC. It specifies CASSEDPWYEQYF. Combining the CDR3 with reference TRBV2 and TRBJ2-7 gives the whole variable domain EPEVTQTPSHQVTQMGQEVILRCVPISNHLYFYWYRQILGQKVEFLVSFYNNEISEKSEIFDDQFSVERPDGSNFTLKIRSTKLEDSAMYFCASSEDPWYEQYFGPGTRLTVT.

The J gene is TRBJ2-3, the V gene TRBV5-5; no reliable D call. The CDR3 sequence is 14 residues long. Germline CDR1 is SGHKS and CDR2 is YYEKEE (reference sequence). The germline V and J ends were trimmed by 0 bases and 5 bases, with 10 bases remaining between them. CDR3 protein: CASSLGGFGDTQYF. The CDR3 region has the DNA TGTGCCAGCAGCTTGGGGGGTTTTGGAGATACGCAGTATTTT.

The rearrangement uses TRBV24-1 and TRBJ1-5; 12 nucleotides align to TRBD1. Trimming cost V 4 bases and J 1 base; bases outside gene matches: 13. The germline V gene has CDR1 KGHDR and CDR2 SFDVKD. CDR3 length: 20 amino acids. Written as DNA, the CDR3 is TGTGCCACCAGTGAAACAGGGGGACAGGGGGCCGCTGACAGCAATCAGCCCCAGCATTTT. This translates into CATSETGGQGAADSNQPQHF.

This clone has a handful of counts. The genes are TRBV24-1 and TRBJ2-1; 9 bases fit TRBD1. Germline V gene lookup returns CDR1 KGHDR and CDR2 SFDVKD. Losses at the gene ends were 4 bases for V and 8 bases for J; bases not matched to a gene: 8. This CDR3 is 15 amino acids long. The CDR3 reads CATSDPSGQGHEQFF. In nucleotides, the CDR3 is TGTGCCACCAGTGACCCCTCGGGACAGGGCCATGAGCAGTTCTTC.

The gene calls are TRBV30 and TRBJ1-5; weak D call: TRBD1 (5 bases). This CDR3 is built from 14 residues. The germline V gene has CDR1 GTSNPN and CDR2 SVGIG (reference sequence). Deletions cut 1 base from V and 0 bases from J, with 7 bases between. This CDR3 reads CAWSGQISNQPQHF. DNA for the CDR3: TGTGCCTGGAGTGGACAGATTAGCAATCAGCCCCAGCATTTT.

The genes are TRBV19 and TRBJ1-1; D is unresolved. The germline V and J ends were trimmed by 5 bases and 0 bases, with 10 bases remaining between them. The length of the CDR3 is 14 residues. The germline gives CDR1 LNHDA, CDR2 SQIVND (reference sequence). CDR3 residues: CASSSQMMNTEAFF. The CDR3 DNA reads TGTGCCAGTAGTTCCCAGATGATGAACACTGAAGCTTTCTTT. The whole variable domain, remainder taken from reference TRBV19 and TRBJ1-1, is DGGITQSPKYLFRKEGQNVTLSCEQNLNHDAMYWYRQDPGQGLRLIYYSQIVNDFQKGDIAEGYSVSREKKESFPLTVTSAQKNPTAFYLCASSSQMMNTEAFFGQGTRLTVV.